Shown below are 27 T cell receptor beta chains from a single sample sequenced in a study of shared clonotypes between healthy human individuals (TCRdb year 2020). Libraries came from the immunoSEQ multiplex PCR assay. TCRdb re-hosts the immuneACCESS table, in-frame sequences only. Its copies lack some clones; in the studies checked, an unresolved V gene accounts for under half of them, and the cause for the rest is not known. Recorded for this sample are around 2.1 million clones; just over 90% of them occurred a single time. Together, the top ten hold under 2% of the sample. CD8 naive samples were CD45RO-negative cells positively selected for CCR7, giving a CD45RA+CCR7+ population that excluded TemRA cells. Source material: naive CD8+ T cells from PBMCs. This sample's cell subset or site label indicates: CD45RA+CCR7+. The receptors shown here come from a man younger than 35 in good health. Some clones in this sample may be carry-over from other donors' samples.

The CDR3 reads CASSSADMRMSETQYF. In nucleotides, the CDR3 is TGTGCCAGCAGCTCAGCCGACATGAGAATGTCGGAGACCCAGTACTTC. This chain joins TRBV7-9 and TRBJ2-5; D is unclear. Trimming shortened V by 4 bases and J by 5 bases, and 20 bases separated the two germline ends. From germline, CDR1 is SEHNR and CDR2 FQNEAQ (reference sequence). The CDR3 is 16 amino acids.

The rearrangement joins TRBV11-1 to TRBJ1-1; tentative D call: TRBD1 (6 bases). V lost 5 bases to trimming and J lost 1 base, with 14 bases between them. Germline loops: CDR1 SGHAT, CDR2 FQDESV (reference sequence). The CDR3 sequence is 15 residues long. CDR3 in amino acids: CASSRLGARNTEAFF. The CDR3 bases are TGTGCCAGCAGCCGCTTGGGGGCTAGGAACACTGAAGCTTTCTTT.

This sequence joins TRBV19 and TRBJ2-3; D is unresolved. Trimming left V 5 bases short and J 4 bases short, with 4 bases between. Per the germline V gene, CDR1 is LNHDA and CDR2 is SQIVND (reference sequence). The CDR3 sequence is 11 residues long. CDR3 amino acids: CASSGPDTQYF. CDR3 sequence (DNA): TGTGCCAGTAGTGGGCCAGATACGCAGTATTTT.

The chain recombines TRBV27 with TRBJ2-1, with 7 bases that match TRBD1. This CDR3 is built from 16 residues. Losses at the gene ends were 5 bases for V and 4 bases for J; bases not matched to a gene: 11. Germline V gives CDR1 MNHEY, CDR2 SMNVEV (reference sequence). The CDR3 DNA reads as TGTGCCAGCAGTAGAATAACGATGACAGGGTACAATGAGCAGTTCTTC. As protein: CASSRITMTGYNEQFF.

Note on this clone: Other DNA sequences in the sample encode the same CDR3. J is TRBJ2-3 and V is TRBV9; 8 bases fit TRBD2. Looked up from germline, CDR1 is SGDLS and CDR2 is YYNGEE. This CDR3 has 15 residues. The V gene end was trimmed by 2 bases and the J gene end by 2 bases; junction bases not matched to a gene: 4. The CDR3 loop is CASSVSGRATDTQYF. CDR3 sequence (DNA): TGTGCCAGCAGCGTGAGCGGGAGAGCCACAGATACGCAGTATTTT.

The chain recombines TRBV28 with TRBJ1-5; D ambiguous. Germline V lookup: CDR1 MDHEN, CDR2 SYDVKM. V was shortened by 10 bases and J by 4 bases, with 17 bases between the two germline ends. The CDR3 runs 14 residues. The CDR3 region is CATSRGWENQPQHF. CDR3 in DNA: TGTGCCACCAGCCGCGGGTGGGAGAATCAGCCCCAGCATTTT.

The CDR3 sequence: CASSWRIYGSYEQYF. In DNA form, the CDR3 reads TGTGCCAGCAGCTGGCGGATTTACGGCTCCTACGAGCAGTACTTC. The rearrangement joins TRBV5-5 to TRBJ2-7; D is unresolved. From germline, CDR1 is SGHKS and CDR2 YYEKEE (reference sequence). V lost 3 bases to trimming and J lost 0 bases, with 13 bases between them. CDR3 size: 15 residues.

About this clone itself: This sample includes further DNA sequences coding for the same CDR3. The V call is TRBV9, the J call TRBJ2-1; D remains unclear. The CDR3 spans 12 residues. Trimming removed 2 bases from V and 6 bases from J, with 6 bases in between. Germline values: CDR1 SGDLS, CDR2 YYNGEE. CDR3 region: CASSVGVNEQFF. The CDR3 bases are TGTGCCAGCAGCGTTGGAGTCAATGAGCAGTTCTTC.

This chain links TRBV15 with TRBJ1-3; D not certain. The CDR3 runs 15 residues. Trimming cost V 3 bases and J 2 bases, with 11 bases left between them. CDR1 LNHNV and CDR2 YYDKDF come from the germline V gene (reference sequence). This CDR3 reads CATSSVPNPGNTIYF. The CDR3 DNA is TGTGCCACCAGCAGTGTCCCGAACCCTGGAAACACCATATATTTT. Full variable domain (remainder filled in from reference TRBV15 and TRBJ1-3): DAMVIQNPRYQVTQFGKPVTLSCSQTLNHNVMYWYQQKSSQAPKLLFHYYDKDFNNEADTPDNFQSRRPNTSFCFLDIRSPGLGDTAMYLCATSSVPNPGNTIYFGEGSWLTVV.

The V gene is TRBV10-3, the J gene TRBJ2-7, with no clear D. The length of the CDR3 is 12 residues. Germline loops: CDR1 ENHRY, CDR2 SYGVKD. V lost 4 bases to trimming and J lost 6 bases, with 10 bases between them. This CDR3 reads CAISGLRSEQYF. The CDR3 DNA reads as TGTGCCATCAGTGGCCTCAGGTCCGAGCAGTACTTC.

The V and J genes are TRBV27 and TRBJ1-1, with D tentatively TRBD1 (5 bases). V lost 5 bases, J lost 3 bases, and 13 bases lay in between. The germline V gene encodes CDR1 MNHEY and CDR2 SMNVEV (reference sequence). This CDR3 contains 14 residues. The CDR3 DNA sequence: TGTGCCAGCAGTATTTCCAGGGTATACACTGAAGCTTTCTTT. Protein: CASSISRVYTEAFF.

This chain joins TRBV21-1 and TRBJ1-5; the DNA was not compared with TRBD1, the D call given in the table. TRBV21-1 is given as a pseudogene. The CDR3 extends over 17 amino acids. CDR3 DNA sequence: TGTGCCAGCAGTATCCAAAATACTCAGGATAGCAATCAGCCCCAGCATTTT. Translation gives CASSIQNTQDSNQPQHF.

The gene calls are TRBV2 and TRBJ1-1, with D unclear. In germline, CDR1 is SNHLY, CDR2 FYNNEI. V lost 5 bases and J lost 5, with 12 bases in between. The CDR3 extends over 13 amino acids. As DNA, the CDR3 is TGTGCCAGCAGTTGGGCCGATACTACTGAAGCTTTCTTT. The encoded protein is CASSWADTTEAFF. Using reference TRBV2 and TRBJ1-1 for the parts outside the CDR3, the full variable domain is EPEVTQTPSHQVTQMGQEVILRCVPISNHLYFYWYRQILGQKVEFLVSFYNNEISEKSEIFDDQFSVERPDGSNFTLKIRSTKLEDSAMYFCASSWADTTEAFFGQGTRLTVV.

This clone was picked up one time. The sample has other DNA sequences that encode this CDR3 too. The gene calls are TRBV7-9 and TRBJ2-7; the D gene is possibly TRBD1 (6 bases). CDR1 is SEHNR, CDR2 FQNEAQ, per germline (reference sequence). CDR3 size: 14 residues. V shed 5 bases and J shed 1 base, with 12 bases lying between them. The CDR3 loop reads CASSPRDKSYEQYF. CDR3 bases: TGTGCCAGCAGCCCCAGGGACAAGTCCTACGAGCAGTACTTC.

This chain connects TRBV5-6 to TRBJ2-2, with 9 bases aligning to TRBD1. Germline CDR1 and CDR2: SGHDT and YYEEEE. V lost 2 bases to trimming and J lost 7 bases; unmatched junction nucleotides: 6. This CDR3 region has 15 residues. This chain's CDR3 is CASSLQGAYYGELFF. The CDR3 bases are TGTGCCAGCAGCTTACAGGGGGCGTATTACGGGGAGCTGTTTTTT.

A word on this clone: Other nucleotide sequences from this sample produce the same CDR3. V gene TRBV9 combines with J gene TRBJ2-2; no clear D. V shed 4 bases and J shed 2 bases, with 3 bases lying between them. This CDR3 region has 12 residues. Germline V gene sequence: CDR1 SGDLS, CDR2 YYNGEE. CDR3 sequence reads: CASSSNTGELFF. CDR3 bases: TGTGCCAGCAGCTCTAACACCGGGGAGCTGTTTTTT.

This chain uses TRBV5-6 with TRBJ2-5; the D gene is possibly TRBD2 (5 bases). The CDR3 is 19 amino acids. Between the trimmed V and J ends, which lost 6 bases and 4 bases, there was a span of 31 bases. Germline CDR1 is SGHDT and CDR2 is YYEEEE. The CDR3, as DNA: TGTGCCAGCACCGTGTGGGCCCGGGTCGGCGGGTTGGCCCTAGAGACCCAGTACTTC. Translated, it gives CASTVWARVGGLALETQYF.

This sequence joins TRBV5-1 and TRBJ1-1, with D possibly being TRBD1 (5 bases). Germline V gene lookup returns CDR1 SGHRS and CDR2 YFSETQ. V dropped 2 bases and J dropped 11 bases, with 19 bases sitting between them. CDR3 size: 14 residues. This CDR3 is CASSLTSPGDPAFF. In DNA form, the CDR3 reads TGCGCCAGCAGCTTAACAAGCCCGGGGGATCCGGCTTTCTTT.

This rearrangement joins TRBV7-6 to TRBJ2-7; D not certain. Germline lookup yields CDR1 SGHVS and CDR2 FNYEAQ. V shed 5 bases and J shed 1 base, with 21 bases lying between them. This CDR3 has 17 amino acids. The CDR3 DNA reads TGTGCCAGCAGCCCTGGGTGGGCGACTGGGAATTCCTACGAGCAGTACTTC. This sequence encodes CASSPGWATGNSYEQYF. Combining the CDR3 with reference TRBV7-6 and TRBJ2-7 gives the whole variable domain GAGVSQSPRYKVTKRGQDVALRCDPISGHVSLYWYRQALGQGPEFLTYFNYEAQQDKSGLPNDRFSAERPEGSISTLTIQRTEQRDSAMYRCASSPGWATGNSYEQYFGPGTRLTVT.

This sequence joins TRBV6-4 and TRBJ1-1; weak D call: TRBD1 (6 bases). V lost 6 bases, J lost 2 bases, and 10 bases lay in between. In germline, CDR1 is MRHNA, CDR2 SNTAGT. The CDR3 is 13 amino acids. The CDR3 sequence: CASREGHNTEAFF. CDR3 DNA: TGTGCCAGCAGGGAGGGACACAACACTGAAGCTTTCTTT.

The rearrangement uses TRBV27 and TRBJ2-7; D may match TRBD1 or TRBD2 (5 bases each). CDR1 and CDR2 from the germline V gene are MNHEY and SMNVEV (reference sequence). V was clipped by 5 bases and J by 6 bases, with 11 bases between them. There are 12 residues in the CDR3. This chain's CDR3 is CASSHSGTEQYF. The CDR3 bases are TGTGCCAGCAGTCACTCAGGGACCGAGCAGTACTTC.

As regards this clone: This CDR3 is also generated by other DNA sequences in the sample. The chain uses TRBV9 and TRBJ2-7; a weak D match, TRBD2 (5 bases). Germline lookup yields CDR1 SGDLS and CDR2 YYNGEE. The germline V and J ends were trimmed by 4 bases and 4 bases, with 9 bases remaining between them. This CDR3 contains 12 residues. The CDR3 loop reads CASSSPGYEQYF. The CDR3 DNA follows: TGTGCCAGCAGCTCCCCGGGGTACGAGCAGTACTTC.

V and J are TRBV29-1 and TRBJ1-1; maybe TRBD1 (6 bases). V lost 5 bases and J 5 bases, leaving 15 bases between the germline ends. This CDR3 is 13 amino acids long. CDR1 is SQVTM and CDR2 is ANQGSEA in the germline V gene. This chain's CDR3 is CSVHTGWRTEAFF. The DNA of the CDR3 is TGCAGCGTTCACACAGGGTGGAGGACTGAAGCTTTCTTT.

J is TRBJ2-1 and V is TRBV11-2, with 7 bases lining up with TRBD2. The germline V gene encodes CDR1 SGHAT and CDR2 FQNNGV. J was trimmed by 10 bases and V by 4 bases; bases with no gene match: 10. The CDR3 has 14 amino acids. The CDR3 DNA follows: TGTGCCAGCAGCTCCCGGACTAGAGACCTAGAGCAGTTCTTC. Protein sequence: CASSSRTRDLEQFF. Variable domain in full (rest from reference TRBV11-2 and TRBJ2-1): EAGVAQSPRYKIIEKRQSVAFWCNPISGHATLYWYQQILGQGPKLLIQFQNNGVVDDSQLPKDRFSAERLKGVDSTLKIQPAKLEDSAVYLCASSSRTRDLEQFFGPGTRLTVL.

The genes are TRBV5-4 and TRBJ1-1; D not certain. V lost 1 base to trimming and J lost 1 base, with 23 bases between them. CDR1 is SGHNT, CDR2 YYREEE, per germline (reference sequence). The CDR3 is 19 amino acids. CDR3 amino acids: CASSLSFFGGLGQNTEAFF. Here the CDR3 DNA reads TGTGCCAGCAGCTTGTCTTTTTTCGGAGGGTTAGGCCAGAACACTGAAGCTTTCTTT.

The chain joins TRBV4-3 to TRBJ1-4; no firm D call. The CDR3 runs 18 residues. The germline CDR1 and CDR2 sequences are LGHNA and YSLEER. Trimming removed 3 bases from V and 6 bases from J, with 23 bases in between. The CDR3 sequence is CASSHLLHGGDTYEKLFF. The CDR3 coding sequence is TGCGCCAGCAGCCACTTACTCCATGGCGGGGATACATATGAAAAACTGTTTTTT.

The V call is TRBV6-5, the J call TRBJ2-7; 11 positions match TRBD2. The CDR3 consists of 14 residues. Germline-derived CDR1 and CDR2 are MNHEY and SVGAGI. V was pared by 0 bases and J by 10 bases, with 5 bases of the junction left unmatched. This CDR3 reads CASSYSGLADLQYF. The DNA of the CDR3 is TGTGCCAGCAGTTACTCGGGACTAGCGGATCTCCAGTACTTC.